This T cell receptor (beta chain) was profiled in a study of CD8+ T cells in alopecia areata. On the study more broadly: Administration of oral tofacitinib to treated patients was at 5 to 10 mg twice daily.

Findings and limits, study-wide: Persistence during tofacitinib was seen for many expanded lesional clones in scalp and blood. Patients showed less clear TCR sequence sharing than mice, possibly partly because of HLA diversity.

Treatment indicated: oral pan-JAK inhibitor, 5-10 mg twice daily. Patients with alopecia areata provided lesional scalp punch biopsies as well as peripheral blood. Sequencing templates came from extracted RNA that was reverse transcribed into cDNA. Here immunoSEQ multiplex PCR was the method, and the copy in TCRdb shows in-frame clones only, minus some. Here the sample spans 160,000 or so clones, roughly two thirds being singletons. This clone was found once. The antigen is unknown. The germline V gene encodes CDR1 GTSNPN and CDR2 SVGIG (reference sequence). The V gene lost 3 bases and the J gene lost 3 bases, with 17 bases spanning the gap. This CDR3 has 15 amino acids.

This receptor was obtained from a human donor with alopecia areata. The gene calls are TRBV30 and TRBJ1-1, with D uncertain. The sample consisted of CD4+ T cells sorted from blood, taken at week 4, from a patient treated with tofacitinib. CDR3 sequence: CAWRVDVGLDTEAFF. For the CDR3, the DNA is TGTGCCTGGAGAGTTGACGTGGGTCTCGACACTGAAGCTTTCTTT.